This T cell receptor (beta chain) was recorded in a study of T cells in Graves' hyperthyroidism and ophthalmopathy. The CDR3 length is 15 residues. Per the germline V gene, CDR1 is SEHNR and CDR2 is FQNEAQ (reference sequence). V dropped 1 base and J dropped 6 bases, with 12 bases sitting between them. It was RNA transcripts that yielded the amplified TCR beta CDR3 regions. The primer set for the first-round RT-PCR of the TCR CDR3 was HTBI. TCRdb re-analysed the multiplex PCR reads in MiXCR, keeping a single row per CDR3 protein. The table has 610,000 or so distinct CDR3 sequences, around 46% seen once. This clonotype has only one observation.

The chain has TRBV7-9 and TRBJ1-4; D unclear. Sequenced material: peripheral blood or thyroid tissue (not recorded which). This receptor was obtained from a woman aged 18-35 years with Graves' hyperthyroidism. CDR3 DNA sequence: TGTGCCAGCAGCTTAGGCGGCAGGTTCGATGAAAAACTGTTTTTT. Its protein product is CASSLGGRFDEKLFF.